A single sample is the source of the 21 T cell receptor beta chains below, sequenced in a study of CD8 T cells in Susac syndrome. An amount of RNA that ranged from roughly 0.5 to 1 ug was reverse transcribed with random hexamers. TCRdb re-derived calls from the immunoSEQ multiplex PCR reads in MiXCR, one entry per CDR3 protein. The data show roughly 190,000 distinct CDR3 sequences, approximately 95% seen once. The sample taken for sequencing was CD8+ T cells from PBMCs. The receptor set was obtained from a human donor with Susac syndrome.

The CDR3 nucleotides are TGTGCCAGCAGTTACAGCCAGGGGAACACTGAAGCTTTCTTT. Protein: CASSYSQGNTEAFF. This chain uses TRBV6-5 with TRBJ1-1; TRBD1 is a possible D gene (5 bases). The germline gives CDR1 MNHEY, CDR2 SVGAGI. This CDR3 spans 14 amino acids. V was cut by 2 bases and J by 1 base, with 8 bases left in between.

The J gene is TRBJ2-1, the V gene TRBV7-8; TRBD2 aligns across 7 bases. CDR1 and CDR2 (germline): SGHVS, FQNEAQ. With 1 base clipped from V and 8 bases from J, the junction kept 11 bases outside the gene matches. The CDR3 totals 16 residues. For the CDR3, the DNA is TGTGCCAGCAGCTTAGGTCTAGCGGCCAATTCCGATGAGCAGTTCTTC. This gives the protein CASSLGLAANSDEQFF. The variable domain in full, with the rest retrieved from reference TRBV7-8 and TRBJ2-1, is GAGVSQSPRYKVAKRGQDVALRCDPISGHVSLFWYQQALGQGPEFLTYFQNEAQLDKSGLPSDRFFAERPEGSVSTLKIQRTQQEDSAVYLCASSLGLAANSDEQFFGPGTRLTVL.

The chain is built from TRBV20-1 and TRBJ2-1; TRBD1 matches at 7 bases. The V and J ends lost 3 bases and 3 bases, in that order; junction bases with no gene match: 8. Germline V CDR1 and CDR2: DFQATT, SNEGSKA (reference sequence). The CDR3 consists of 15 residues. In nucleotides, the CDR3 is TGCAGTGCTAGTGACCGGGACAGAGACTACAATGAGCAGTTCTTC. Amino acids: CSASDRDRDYNEQFF.

The CDR3 region has the DNA TGCGCCAGCAGCCCAACGGCTAGCGGGACGCTGTTGAACACCGGGGAGCTGTTTTTT. This sequence encodes CASSPTASGTLLNTGELFF. The rearrangement joins TRBV4-1 to TRBJ2-2, with 9 nucleotides matching TRBD2. There are 19 residues in the CDR3. Germline V lookup: CDR1 MGHRA, CDR2 YSYEKL. The ends lost 4 bases at V and 1 base at J; junction bases unmatched: 13.

This chain joins TRBV5-6 and TRBJ2-1, with unresolved D. The germline V and J ends were trimmed by 1 base and 1 base, with 9 bases remaining between them. This CDR3 comprises 15 residues. Germline CDR1 and CDR2: SGHDT and YYEEEE. As DNA, the CDR3 is TGTGCCAGCAGCTTGCGACCAGGATCCTACAATGAGCAGTTCTTC. It codes for CASSLRPGSYNEQFF.

This rearrangement joins TRBV20-1 to TRBJ2-7; 13 positions agree with TRBD2. The V gene end was trimmed by 6 bases and the J gene end by 1 base; junction bases not matched to a gene: 6. Germline V gene lookup returns CDR1 DFQATT and CDR2 SNEGSKA (reference sequence). The CDR3 contains 15 residues. CDR3 sequence (DNA): TGCAGTGCGCCTGAACTAGCGGGAGGGTCCTACGAGCAGTACTTC. Residues: CSAPELAGGSYEQYF.

Concerning this clonotype itself: One end of the junction fails to match germline, which may point to a read error. The chain employs TRBV5-1 and TRBJ1-3, with D uncertain. There are 15 residues in the CDR3. The V gene's germline CDR1 is SGHRS and CDR2 YFSETQ. The DNA for the CDR3 is TGCGCCAGCAGCGAAGCAGTGAGCTCTGAAAACACCATATATTTT. Its protein is CASSEAVSSENTIYF. The full variable domain, rest sourced from reference TRBV5-1 and TRBJ1-3, is KAGVTQTPRYLIKTRGQQVTLSCSPISGHRSVSWYQQTPGQGLQFLFEYFSETQRNKGNFPGRFSGRQFSNSRSEMNVSTLELGDSALYLCASSEAVSSENTIYFGEGSWLTVV.

V gene TRBV20-1 combines with J gene TRBJ1-3; D uncertain. The CDR3 covers 14 residues. The germline gives CDR1 DFQATT, CDR2 SNEGSKA (reference sequence). Trimming removed 6 bases from V and 4 bases from J, with 16 bases in between. CDR3 nucleotides: TGCAGTGCCATTTTGTCGGGAGCGGGAAACACCATATATTTT. Translating it yields CSAILSGAGNTIYF.

The chain combines TRBV29-1 with TRBJ2-1, with 7 bases matching TRBD1. The V segment lost 6 bases and the J segment 9 bases; nucleotides outside the gene matches: 14. The CDR3 length is 14 residues. Germline CDR1 is SQVTM and CDR2 is ANQGSEA. The CDR3 is CSVDLRDRGLEQFF. For the CDR3, the DNA is TGCAGCGTGGACCTCCGGGACAGAGGGCTTGAGCAGTTCTTC.

The chain links TRBV5-1 to TRBJ1-2, with D possibly TRBD1 on 5 matching bases. In germline, CDR1 is SGHRS, CDR2 YFSETQ. Trimming took off 5 bases at V and 6 bases at J, with 23 bases between the two ends. The CDR3 length is 16 residues. The CDR3 loop is CASRLTPADPGHGYTF. CDR3 DNA: TGCGCCAGCAGATTGACCCCGGCGGACCCGGGGCATGGCTACACCTTC.

The chain joins TRBV4-2 to TRBJ2-2, with a tentative D call TRBD1 (6 bases). This CDR3 has 14 residues. Looked up from germline, CDR1 is LGHNA and CDR2 is YNFKEQ. V lost 0 bases, J lost 10 bases, and 12 bases lay in between. The CDR3 sequence is CASSQDGHRVELFF. In nucleotides, the CDR3 is TGTGCCAGCAGCCAAGATGGTCACAGGGTGGAGCTGTTTTTT.

The rearrangement uses TRBV14 and TRBJ2-7; D gene uncertain. The CDR3 totals 14 residues. Trimming left V 1 base short and J 2 bases short, with 9 bases between. Germline V lookup: CDR1 SGHDN, CDR2 FVKESK. CDR3 nucleotides: TGTGCCAGCAGCCAAGGACACATGACCTACGAGCAGTACTTC. Amino acid sequence: CASSQGHMTYEQYF.

The J gene is TRBJ2-3, the V gene TRBV20-1; D unclear. Germline CDR1 reads DFQATT; CDR2 reads SNEGSKA (reference sequence). The CDR3 extends over 15 amino acids. V was trimmed by 3 bases and J by 3 bases, leaving 16 bases between them. CDR3 in DNA: TGCAGTGCTAGGATCGAGACCCTGGGAACAGATACGCAGTATTTT. It is translated as CSARIETLGTDTQYF.

The V and J genes are TRBV27 and TRBJ2-7; possible D gene TRBD1, 6 bases. This CDR3 comprises 13 residues. Germline CDR1 and CDR2: MNHEY and SMNVEV (reference sequence). Trimming took off 8 bases at V and 5 bases at J, with 16 bases between the two ends. The DNA for the CDR3 is TGTGCCAGCTCTGAAGGGGGATTTCACGAGCAGTACTTC. It yields the protein CASSEGGFHEQYF.

This clonotype was counted once. The chain employs TRBV2 and TRBJ2-5; 9 bases are a match to TRBD2. From germline, CDR1 is SNHLY and CDR2 FYNNEI. The CDR3 sequence is 16 residues long. V lost 3 bases to trimming and J lost 2 bases; unmatched junction nucleotides: 7. Here the CDR3 reads CASSERLADTQETQYF. In nucleotides, the CDR3 is TGTGCCAGCAGTGAGCGACTAGCGGACACACAAGAGACCCAGTACTTC.

The rearrangement joins TRBV3-1 to TRBJ2-1; 10 positions agree with TRBD2. This CDR3 contains 15 residues. V lost 1 base, J lost 7 bases, and 4 bases stayed unmatched. Germline assignment: CDR1 LGHDT and CDR2 YNNKEL (reference sequence). The CDR3 DNA reads TGTGCCAGCAGCCAAGTTCCTAGCGGGGGAAATGAGCAGTTCTTC. Amino acids: CASSQVPSGGNEQFF.

The CDR3 nucleotides are TGTGCCTGGATATCCAGTGCCGCTTTCTTT. This encodes CAWISSAAFF. The chain is built from TRBV30 and TRBJ1-1; no clear D. Per the germline V gene, CDR1 is GTSNPN and CDR2 is SVGIG (reference sequence). This CDR3 is built from 10 residues. Trimming left V 4 bases short and J 11 bases short, with 11 bases between.

This chain links TRBV6-5 with TRBJ2-5; D gene uncertain. This CDR3 spans 12 amino acids. V lost 5 bases to trimming and J lost 4 bases, with 8 bases between them. Per the germline V gene, CDR1 is MNHEY and CDR2 is SVGAGI. CDR3 coding DNA: TGTGCCAGCAGTGGGGTCGGAGAGACCCAGTACTTC. Encoded protein: CASSGVGETQYF.

The rearrangement uses TRBV29-1 and TRBJ1-3; D possibly corresponds to TRBD1 (5 bases). This CDR3 has 14 amino acids. V lost 5 bases to trimming and J lost 0 bases, with 11 bases between them. In germline, CDR1 is SQVTM, CDR2 ANQGSEA. The DNA for the CDR3 is TGCAGCGTTCAAAAGGGGAGCTCTGGAAACACCATATATTTT. It encodes CSVQKGSSGNTIYF.

The chain uses TRBV9 and TRBJ1-2; D remains unclear. The CDR3 loop spans 14 amino acids. The V end was cut by 0 bases, the J end by 0 bases, with 6 bases between. Per germline, CDR1 SGDLS and CDR2 YYNGEE. CDR3 residues: CASSVGDTNYGYTF. The CDR3 DNA reads as TGTGCCAGCAGCGTAGGGGATACTAACTATGGCTACACCTTC.

The gene calls are TRBV7-3 and TRBJ2-7, with TRBD2 matching 10 bases. The ends lost 0 bases at V and 5 bases at J; junction bases unmatched: 4. Looked up from germline, CDR1 is SGHTA and CDR2 is FQGTGA. CDR3 length equals 15 residues. The CDR3 coding sequence is TGTGCCAGCAGCTTAACGGCGGGACTAGCGAACGAGCAGTACTTC. It yields the protein CASSLTAGLANEQYF.